Presented here are 28 T cell receptor beta chains from one specimen sequenced in a study of blood T cell repertoires in COVID-19. The data were produced by immunoSEQ multiplex PCR, yet TCRdb's version contains in-frame clones alone and is incomplete. The sample includes some 42,000 clones, around four fifths of them seen just once. The sequencing sample was made of peripheral blood. Receptors were obtained from a man aged 45-65 years with active COVID-19.

The chain employs TRBV27 and TRBJ2-5, with 8 bases aligning to TRBD1. The germline gives CDR1 MNHEY, CDR2 SMNVEV (reference sequence). The CDR3 consists of 13 residues. V lost 3 bases to trimming and J lost 5 bases; unmatched junction nucleotides: 2. The CDR3 DNA follows: TGTGCCAGCAGTTTCACAGGGGGGGAGACCCAGTACTTC. Its protein is CASSFTGGETQYF.

The V gene is TRBV28, the J gene TRBJ2-5; perhaps TRBD1 as D (5 bases). The CDR3 is 14 amino acids. Between the trimmed V and J ends, which lost 5 bases and 4 bases, there was a span of 14 bases. Germline CDR1 MDHEN, CDR2 SYDVKM. The CDR3 DNA reads TGTGCCAGCAGTGGCCGGAGTGGGGCAGAGACCCAGTACTTC. Its translation is CASSGRSGAETQYF. Using reference TRBV28 and TRBJ2-5 for the parts outside the CDR3, the full variable domain is DVKVTQSSRYLVKRTGEKVFLECVQDMDHENMFWYRQDPGLGLRLIYFSYDVKMKEKGDIPEGYSVSREKKERFSLILESASTNQTSMYLCASSGRSGAETQYFGPGTRLLVL.

This sequence joins TRBV19 and TRBJ2-1, with D possibly being TRBD2 (6 bases). The V gene's germline CDR1 is LNHDA and CDR2 SQIVND (reference sequence). This CDR3 is built from 17 residues. Trimming took 5 bases from V and 1 from J, leaving 18 bases between them. The chain's CDR3 is CASSPRDSGGSYNEQFF. In nucleotides, the CDR3 is TGTGCCAGTAGTCCCCGGGATAGCGGTGGTTCCTACAATGAGCAGTTCTTC. The complete variable domain, with remaining parts taken from reference TRBV19 and TRBJ2-1, reads DGGITQSPKYLFRKEGQNVTLSCEQNLNHDAMYWYRQDPGQGLRLIYYSQIVNDFQKGDIAEGYSVSREKKESFPLTVTSAQKNPTAFYLCASSPRDSGGSYNEQFFGPGTRLTVL.

The chain uses TRBV11-2 and TRBJ2-7; D may be TRBD1 (5 bases). Trimming shortened V by 3 bases and J by 2 bases, and 11 bases separated the two germline ends. Germline lookup yields CDR1 SGHAT and CDR2 FQNNGV. CDR3 length equals 14 residues. CDR3 amino acids: CASSFRQGTYEQYF. As DNA, the CDR3 is TGTGCCAGCAGCTTCAGGCAGGGCACCTACGAGCAGTACTTC.

The V and J genes are TRBV24-1 and TRBJ2-7; maybe TRBD1 (5 bases). The germline V gene has CDR1 KGHDR and CDR2 SFDVKD. There are 15 residues in the CDR3. V lost 7 bases and J 5 bases, leaving 20 bases between the germline ends. CDR3 nucleotides: TGTGCCACCAGCTCTCCGCAAGGGGCGAAAAACGAGCAGTACTTC. Its translation: CATSSPQGAKNEQYF.

This clone appeared once. The rearrangement joins TRBV7-2 to TRBJ1-3; a weak D match, TRBD1 (5 bases). The V gene lost 1 base and the J gene lost 4 bases, with 11 bases spanning the gap. Germline lookup yields CDR1 SGHTA and CDR2 FQGNSA. This CDR3 region has 15 residues. The CDR3 is CASSLGIKGGNTIYF. For the CDR3, the DNA is TGTGCCAGCAGCTTAGGAATAAAGGGGGGAAACACCATATATTTT. Full variable domain (outside the CDR3, taken from reference TRBV7-2 and TRBJ1-3): GAGVSQSPSNKVTEKGKDVELRCDPISGHTALYWYRQSLGQGLEFLIYFQGNSAPDKSGLPSDRFSAERTGGSVSTLTIQRTQQEDSAVYLCASSLGIKGGNTIYFGEGSWLTVV.

The gene calls are TRBV28 and TRBJ2-7; the D is unclear. The CDR3 length is 16 residues. Trimming pared 6 bases from V and 7 bases from J, leaving 25 bases between. Germline CDR1 is MDHEN and CDR2 is SYDVKM. The CDR3, as DNA: TGTGCCAGCAGCCTCACAGTGACGGTCCAATCGTGGGAGCAGTACTTC. Its translation is CASSLTVTVQSWEQYF.

CDR3 loop: CASSPPETGGTYEQYF. DNA for the CDR3: TGTGCCAGCTCACCACCAGAGACAGGGGGGACCTACGAGCAGTACTTC. This rearrangement joins TRBV18 to TRBJ2-7; TRBD1 agrees at 9 bases. This CDR3 comprises 16 residues. CDR1 is KGHSH, CDR2 LQKENI, per germline. The ends lost 0 bases at V and 2 bases at J; junction bases unmatched: 5.

The chain has TRBV2 and TRBJ2-7; weak D call: TRBD1 (6 bases). Germline V gene data show CDR1 as SNHLY and CDR2 as FYNNEI. V lost 0 bases to trimming and J lost 9 bases, with 12 bases between them. CDR3 length equals 13 residues. The CDR3 sequence is CASSEAQSRGQYF. The CDR3 DNA reads TGTGCCAGCAGTGAAGCGCAGAGCAGGGGGCAGTACTTC. The full variable domain, with the rest looked up from reference TRBV2 and TRBJ2-7, is EPEVTQTPSHQVTQMGQEVILRCVPISNHLYFYWYRQILGQKVEFLVSFYNNEISEKSEIFDDQFSVERPDGSNFTLKIRSTKLEDSAMYFCASSEAQSRGQYFGPGTRLTVT.

The chain carries TRBV28 and TRBJ1-5, with 7 bases aligning to TRBD1. The germline gives CDR1 MDHEN, CDR2 SYDVKM. CDR3 length equals 14 residues. Trimming took 5 bases from V and 3 from J; bases not matched to a gene: 4. The DNA for the CDR3 is TGTGCCAGCAGTACGACAGGGAACAATCAGCCCCAGCATTTT. This encodes CASSTTGNNQPQHF.

The chain couples TRBV7-9 to TRBJ1-4; 7 nucleotides line up with TRBD1. Germline CDR1 is SEHNR and CDR2 is FQNEAQ (reference sequence). Germline trimming cut 3 bases from V and 10 bases from J; bases unmatched to any gene: 8. CDR3 length: 14 residues. CDR3 amino acids: CASSLTGTPGKLFF. As DNA, the CDR3 is TGTGCCAGCAGCTTGACAGGGACGCCCGGAAAACTGTTTTTT.

This clone counts as medium-sized (0.01 to 0.1%). CDR3 in amino acids: CASSVEGLEGYNEQFF. For the CDR3, the DNA is TGTGCCAGCAGCGTAGAGGGACTAGAAGGCTACAATGAGCAGTTCTTC. The J gene is TRBJ2-1, the V gene TRBV9; 8 bases are a match to TRBD2. V shed 0 bases, J shed 3 bases, and the junction held 5 bases outside the gene matches. CDR3 size: 16 residues. CDR1 SGDLS and CDR2 YYNGEE come from the germline V gene.

The V call is TRBV7-2, the J call TRBJ1-6; 8 bases match TRBD1. Germline lookup yields CDR1 SGHTA and CDR2 FQGNSA. The CDR3 consists of 14 residues. V trimming: 2 bases; J trimming: 8 bases; junction bases outside the gene matches: 2. For the CDR3, the DNA is TGTGCCAGCAGCTTAACAGGGGGGCATTCACCCCTCCACTTT. Its protein product is CASSLTGGHSPLHF. Combining the CDR3 with reference TRBV7-2 and TRBJ1-6 gives the whole variable domain GAGVSQSPSNKVTEKGKDVELRCDPISGHTALYWYRQSLGQGLEFLIYFQGNSAPDKSGLPSDRFSAERTGGSVSTLTIQRTQQEDSAVYLCASSLTGGHSPLHFGNGTRLTVT.

This chain connects TRBV6-2 or TRBV6-3 to TRBJ1-1; the D gene is possibly TRBD1 (5 bases). There are 12 residues in the CDR3. CDR1 and CDR2 from the germline V gene are MNHEY and SVGEGT. Trimming removed 6 bases from V and 10 bases from J, with 15 bases in between. CDR3 in DNA: TGTGCCAGCAGCCTGGGACTCTATCTAGCTTTCTTT. It yields the protein CASSLGLYLAFF.

V gene TRBV2 combines with J gene TRBJ2-3, with 13 bases aligning to TRBD2. The CDR3 length is 14 residues. The junction had 9 bases not matched to a gene; V was cut back by 6 bases and J by 12 bases. Germline lookup yields CDR1 SNHLY and CDR2 FYNNEI. The CDR3 protein is CASSTGTSGITQYF. In nucleotides, the CDR3 is TGTGCCAGCAGCACCGGGACTAGCGGGATAACCCAGTATTTT.

This clone was observed a single time. This chain links TRBV6-5 with TRBJ1-1; 9 bases fit TRBD1. In germline, CDR1 is MNHEY, CDR2 SVGAGI. V was pared by 4 bases and J by 0 bases, with 6 bases of the junction left unmatched. The CDR3 totals 16 residues. The CDR3 DNA reads as TGTGCCAGCAGTTTACAGGGGGCGCGGGTGAACACTGAAGCTTTCTTT. Translation gives CASSLQGARVNTEAFF.

The chain uses TRBV9 and TRBJ1-2; D possibly corresponds to TRBD1 (5 bases). Germline CDR1 and CDR2: SGDLS and YYNGEE. V was clipped by 3 bases and J by 4 bases, with 16 bases between them. The CDR3 contains 15 residues. Written as DNA, the CDR3 is TGTGCCAGCAGCGCCCATCAGGGAAGGCCCTATGGCTACACCTTC. It yields the protein CASSAHQGRPYGYTF. The entire variable domain, with the rest obtained from reference TRBV9 and TRBJ1-2, is as follows: DSGVTQTPKHLITATGQRVTLRCSPRSGDLSVYWYQQSLDQGLQFLIQYYNGEERAKGNILERFSAQQFPDLHSELNLSSLELGDSALYFCASSAHQGRPYGYTFGSGTRLTVV.

This clone was observed a single time. The chain has TRBV6-2 or TRBV6-3 and TRBJ2-7; 7 nucleotides agree with TRBD1. The germline V gene encodes CDR1 MNHEY and CDR2 SVGEGT. This CDR3 contains 16 residues. V lost 5 bases to trimming and J lost 3 bases; unmatched junction nucleotides: 13. CDR3: CASSTGESTGYYEQYF. The CDR3 DNA reads as TGTGCCAGCAGTACTGGGGAATCGACAGGGTACTACGAGCAGTACTTC.

The genes are TRBV27 and TRBJ1-3, with D maybe TRBD1 (5 bases). V lost 3 bases, J lost 2 bases, and 8 bases lay in between. The CDR3 has 14 residues. CDR1 is MNHEY and CDR2 is SMNVEV in the germline V gene (reference sequence). CDR3 nucleotides: TGTGCCAGCAGTTTGGGCAGGGCTGGAAACACCATATATTTT. Its protein product is CASSLGRAGNTIYF.

The J gene is TRBJ2-1, the V gene TRBV24-1; a weak D match, TRBD2 (6 bases). The V end was cut by 5 bases, the J end by 4 bases, with 14 bases between. The CDR3 is 15 residues long. Germline loops: CDR1 KGHDR, CDR2 SFDVKD. CDR3 nucleotides: TGTGCCACCAGTGGGGGGACTTTACGGTACAATGAGCAGTTCTTC. This gives the protein CATSGGTLRYNEQFF.

The rearrangement joins TRBV7-6 to TRBJ2-3; 8 bases map to TRBD2. With V trimmed by 0 bases and J by 1 base, 3 bases remained unmatched. The CDR3 runs to 16 residues. Germline V gives CDR1 SGHVS, CDR2 FNYEAQ. As DNA, the CDR3 is TGTGCCAGCAGCTTAGCCGGGACTAGAGGCACAGATACGCAGTATTTT. Amino acid sequence: CASSLAGTRGTDTQYF.

This chain joins TRBV2 and TRBJ1-2; 7 bases are shared with TRBD1. The CDR3 loop spans 14 amino acids. V shed 5 bases and J 8 bases; nucleotides not matched to a gene: 11. The germline V gene encodes CDR1 SNHLY and CDR2 FYNNEI. The CDR3 nucleotides are TGTGCCAGCAGTCCACTGGTGGCAGGGGGAGGCTACACCTTC. It specifies CASSPLVAGGGYTF.

The gene calls are TRBV4-3 and TRBJ1-1; D unresolved. The CDR3 sequence is 15 residues long. V lost 1 base and J lost 0, with 9 bases in between. The germline gives CDR1 LGHNA, CDR2 YSLEER. This chain's CDR3 is CASSQAPSVNTEAFF. CDR3 nucleotides: TGCGCCAGCAGCCAAGCGCCCAGTGTGAACACTGAAGCTTTCTTT.

CDR3 sequence: CASSFRTSGRAGELFF. CDR3 DNA sequence: TGTGCCAGCAGCTTTCGGACTAGCGGGAGGGCCGGGGAGCTGTTTTTT. The rearrangement uses TRBV5-4 and TRBJ2-2, with 15 bases aligning to TRBD2. The CDR3 extends over 16 amino acids. Unmatched junction bases numbered 2, after V lost 2 bases and J lost 6 bases. The germline gives CDR1 SGHNT, CDR2 YYREEE (reference sequence).

This clone was detected once. This chain joins TRBV4-3 and TRBJ2-7; 8 bases match TRBD2. Germline V lookup: CDR1 LGHNA, CDR2 YSLEER. The V gene end was trimmed by 1 base and the J gene end by 2 bases; junction bases not matched to a gene: 13. The CDR3 consists of 18 residues. The CDR3 nucleotides read TGCGCCAGCAGCCAAGGCTTAGACGGGAGGGCCGAGACCTACGAGCAGTACTTC. Translated, it gives CASSQGLDGRAETYEQYF.

The sample holds one count of this clone. This chain links TRBV9 with TRBJ2-2, with 7 positions matching TRBD2. The V gene's germline CDR1 is SGDLS and CDR2 YYNGEE. This CDR3 has 16 residues. V was pared by 0 bases and J by 2 bases, with 4 bases of the junction left unmatched. CDR3 coding DNA: TGTGCCAGCAGCGTAGGCCTAGCGGTTAACACCGGGGAGCTGTTTTTT. Translating gives CASSVGLAVNTGELFF.

This chain uses TRBV7-9 with TRBJ1-1, with 11 bases identical to TRBD1. Germline V gene data show CDR1 as SEHNR and CDR2 as FQNEAQ (reference sequence). The V and J ends lost 6 bases and 0 bases, in that order; junction bases with no gene match: 6. The CDR3 extends over 16 amino acids. The CDR3 bases are TGTGCCAGCAGAGGGGACAGGGGGGCCATGAACACTGAAGCTTTCTTT. Amino acids: CASRGDRGAMNTEAFF. Looking up the rest from reference TRBV7-9 and TRBJ1-1 gives the full variable domain: DTGVSQNPRHKITKRGQNVTFRCDPISEHNRLYWYRQTLGQGPEFLTYFQNEAQLEKSRLLSDRFSAERPKGSFSTLEIQRTEQGDSAMYLCASRGDRGAMNTEAFFGQGTRLTVV.

CDR3 in amino acids: CASSYSREQYF. As DNA, the CDR3 is TGTGCCAGCAGTTACTCGCGTGAGCAGTACTTC. The rearrangement joins TRBV6-2 or TRBV6-3 to TRBJ2-7; D unclear. The germline CDR1 and CDR2 sequences are MNHEY and SVGEGT. CDR3 length equals 11 residues. V was shortened by 0 bases and J by 7 bases, with 4 bases between the two germline ends.